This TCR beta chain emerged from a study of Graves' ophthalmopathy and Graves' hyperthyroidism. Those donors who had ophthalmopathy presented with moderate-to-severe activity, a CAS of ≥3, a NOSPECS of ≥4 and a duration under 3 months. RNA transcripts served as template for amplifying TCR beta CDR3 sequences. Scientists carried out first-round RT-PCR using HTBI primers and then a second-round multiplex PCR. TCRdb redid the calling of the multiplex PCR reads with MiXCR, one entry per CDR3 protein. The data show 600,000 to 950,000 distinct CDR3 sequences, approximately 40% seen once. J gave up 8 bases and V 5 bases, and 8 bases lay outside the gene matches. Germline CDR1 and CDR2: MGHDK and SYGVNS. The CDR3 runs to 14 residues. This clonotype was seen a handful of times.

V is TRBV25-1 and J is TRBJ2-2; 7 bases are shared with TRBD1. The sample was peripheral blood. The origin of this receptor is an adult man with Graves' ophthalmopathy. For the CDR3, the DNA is TGTGCCAGCAGTCTCCGACAGGGTTGGGGGGAGCTGTTTTTT. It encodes CASSLRQGWGELFF.